The 11 T cell receptor beta chains listed next were all sequenced from one sample in a study of CD8 T cells in ankylosing spondylitis. Study results and caveats: Seemingly characteristic of ankylosing spondylitis blood was a TCR beta motif consisting of about 8 highly homologous variants.

No cognate antigen is known for these TCRs. TCRdb itself ran the 5' RACE reads through MiXCR, one entry per CDR3 protein. The table has more than 500,000 distinct CDR3 sequences, less than 6% seen once. Sequencing was done on a sample of blood, either unsorted or a sorted T cell fraction (not recorded which). All receptors derive from a male donor with ankylosing spondylitis.

There are many counts of this clonotype. The chain couples TRBV7-8 to TRBJ2-5; D assignment may be TRBD1 or TRBD2 (6 bases each). Trimming pared 4 bases from V and 3 bases from J, leaving 12 bases between. The V gene's germline CDR1 is SGHVS and CDR2 FQNEAQ. This CDR3 has 14 amino acids. The CDR3 DNA is TGTGCCAGCAGCTCCCCAAGGGGGGAAGAGACCCAGTACTTC. Residues: CASSSPRGEETQYF. Supplemented by reference TRBV7-8 and TRBJ2-5, the full variable domain reads GAGVSQSPRYKVAKRGQDVALRCDPISGHVSLFWYQQALGQGPEFLTYFQNEAQLDKSGLPSDRFFAERPEGSVSTLKIQRTQQEDSAVYLCASSSPRGEETQYFGPGTRLLVL.

Ten or more counts support this clonotype. This chain connects TRBV4-3 to TRBJ2-3, with D perhaps TRBD2 (6 bases). Germline values: CDR1 LGHNA, CDR2 YSLEER. The CDR3 loop spans 16 amino acids. Trimming left V 1 base short and J 3 bases short, with 14 bases between. In DNA form, the CDR3 reads TGCGCCAGCAGCCAAGTAACGGCGGGGTGGACAGATACGCAGTATTTT. Encoded protein: CASSQVTAGWTDTQYF.

This clonotype was recorded at least ten times. V gene TRBV5-1 combines with J gene TRBJ2-3, with 13 bases matching TRBD2. V lost 2 bases and J lost 4; bases outside the gene matches: 4. In germline, CDR1 is SGHRS, CDR2 YFSETQ. The CDR3 runs to 16 residues. In DNA, the CDR3 is TGCGCCAGCAGCTTCGTACTAGCGGGAGGGCCAGATACGCAGTATTTT. Translated, it gives CASSFVLAGGPDTQYF.

This chain joins TRBV12-2 and TRBJ2-5. TRBV12-2 has pseudogene status. CDR3 size: 14 residues. The CDR3 reads CASRLVSRSPTQYF. CDR3 nucleotide sequence: TGTGCAAGTCGCTTAGTTAGTAGAAGCCCGACCCAGTACTTC.

This clonotype was recorded many times. The chain carries TRBV18 and TRBJ1-5, with TRBD1 as a possible D gene (6 bases). Trimming cost V 3 bases and J 3 bases, with 9 bases left between them. CDR3 length equals 14 residues. Germline V gene sequence: CDR1 KGHSH, CDR2 LQKENI. CDR3 sequence reads: CASSPGQHNQPQHF. Here the CDR3 DNA reads TGTGCCAGCTCACCCGGACAGCACAATCAGCCCCAGCATTTT. The variable domain in full, completed from reference TRBV18 and TRBJ1-5, reads NAGVMQNPRHLVRRRGQEARLRCSPMKGHSHVYWYRQLPEEGLKFMVYLQKENIIDESGMPKERFSAEFPKEGPSILRIQQVVRGDSAAYFCASSPGQHNQPQHFGDGTRLSIL.

This clonotype was seen ten or more times. This sequence joins TRBV7-2 and TRBJ2-7, with 7 bases lining up with TRBD2. In germline, CDR1 is SGHTA, CDR2 FQGNSA. V was pared by 5 bases and J by 4 bases, with 8 bases of the junction left unmatched. The CDR3 has 14 residues. The CDR3 DNA reads TGTGCCAGCAGCGCGACGGGAGGCCGATACGAGCAGTACTTC. It yields the protein CASSATGGRYEQYF.

There are many counts of this clonotype. The chain employs TRBV27 and TRBJ2-5; D is unresolved. Trimming removed 2 bases at V and 0 bases at J, with 7 bases between. Looked up from germline, CDR1 is MNHEY and CDR2 is SMNVEV (reference sequence). The CDR3 consists of 14 residues. This chain's CDR3 is CASSLLTNQETQYF. CDR3 nucleotide sequence: TGTGCCAGCAGTTTACTTACGAACCAAGAGACCCAGTACTTC.

This clonotype appeared many times. V usage is TRBV4-2 and J usage is TRBJ2-3, with 13 positions matching TRBD2. Trimming cost V 5 bases and J 4 bases; bases outside gene matches: 9. Germline V CDR1 and CDR2: LGHNA, YNFKEQ. The CDR3 covers 17 residues. The CDR3 spells CASSTELAGGPADTQYF. CDR3 bases: TGTGCCAGCAGCACGGAACTAGCGGGGGGGCCCGCAGATACGCAGTATTTT.

The chain combines TRBV20-1 with TRBJ2-3; 9 positions match TRBD2. CDR1 and CDR2 from the germline V gene are DFQATT and SNEGSKA (reference sequence). The CDR3 extends over 16 amino acids. Here the CDR3 reads CRGIGTSRGGADTQYF. The CDR3 DNA sequence: TGCAGGGGAATCGGGACTAGCAGGGGGGGCGCGGATACGCAGTATTTT.

This clonotype has at least ten counts. The chain joins TRBV12-3 or TRBV12-4 to TRBJ1-1; D might be TRBD1 (6 bases). The V end was cut by 5 bases, the J end by 9 bases, with 19 bases between. The CDR3 loop spans 14 amino acids. Here the CDR3 reads CASSHPYNRDQAFF. The CDR3 DNA sequence: TGTGCCAGCAGTCACCCCTACAACAGGGACCAAGCTTTCTTT.

This clonotype was seen more than once but under ten times. The J gene is TRBJ2-3, the V gene TRBV20-1; D is ambiguous. This CDR3 is 12 amino acids long. Trimming stripped 5 bases from V and 2 bases from J, with 8 bases between. Germline loops: CDR1 DFQATT, CDR2 SNEGSKA (reference sequence). The CDR3 region is CSADSLTDTQYF. Written as DNA, the CDR3 is TGCAGTGCTGACTCACTCACAGATACGCAGTATTTT.